This TCR beta chain appears in the sequencing data of a study of beta chain features in type 1 diabetes. About the research overall: Comparable age, gender and cell yields were observed in patients relative to healthy donors. Under 140,000,000 sorted cells were examined across all samples. Study-wide results and caveats: TCRB CDR3s were moderately but significantly shorter in Type 1 diabetes patients in all four CD4+ subsets.

A word on this clone: Its specificity is unknown. Additional DNA sequences in this sample encode the identical CDR3.

The V gene end was trimmed by 3 bases and the J gene end by 5 bases; junction bases not matched to a gene: 6. The CDR3 contains 14 residues. Germline assignment: CDR1 SGDLS and CDR2 YYNGEE. Stem cell-like memory, regulatory, central memory and naive CD4+ cells were sorted via CD45RO/CCR7/CD25/CD127/CD95/CD27. Purity exceeding 95% was reached by all sorted populations. cDNA synthesis used the whole RNA isolate, giving expressed TCRB sequences. TCRdb's table, derived via immunoSEQ multiplex PCR, lists solely in-frame clones and lacks some. The sample has roughly 150,000 clones, approximately 8% seen once.

This TCR came from a man between 18 and 29 years old with type 1 diabetes. The chain has TRBV9 and TRBJ2-3; TRBD2 aligns across 7 bases. Sequenced sample: central memory CD4+ T cells from blood. Here the CDR3 reads CASSGRLAGDTQYF. The CDR3 DNA reads TGTGCCAGCAGCGGTAGACTAGCTGGAGATACGCAGTATTTT.